The 27 T cell receptor beta chains below come from one sample, sequenced in a study of molecular identifiers for immune sequencing clone quantification. TCRdb re-derived calls from the PCR reads in MiXCR, one entry per CDR3 protein. Among hundreds of thousands of distinct CDR3 sequences listed, 25% were seen once. The sequenced material came from naive CD8+ T cells from blood, with Jurkat cell RNA spiked in. Stated subset: FACS-sorted CD8+CD4-CCR7+CD45RA+ naive T cells. These TCRs come from a human donor in good health. Some libraries in this study had Jurkat cell RNA spiked in.

This clonotype has at least ten counts. This chain uses TRBV7-9 with TRBJ1-1, with D perhaps TRBD1 (6 bases). The CDR3 loop spans 13 amino acids. Trimming took 6 bases from V and 3 from J, leaving 11 bases between them. CDR1 is SEHNR and CDR2 is FQNEAQ in the germline V gene (reference sequence). CDR3 loop: CASSPTGYTEAFF. CDR3 DNA sequence: TGTGCCAGCAGTCCCACAGGGTACACTGAAGCTTTCTTT.

This clonotype was found a few times. The chain has TRBV6-5 and TRBJ2-7, with 7 nucleotides matching TRBD2. The ends lost 2 bases at V and 7 bases at J; junction bases unmatched: 8. This CDR3 has 14 amino acids. Germline V gene sequence: CDR1 MNHEY, CDR2 SVGAGI. The CDR3 coding sequence is TGTGCCAGCAGTTACCTTAGCGGGTCCCAAGAGCAGTACTTC. Its translation is CASSYLSGSQEQYF.

This clonotype was counted many times. The chain recombines TRBV6-1 with TRBJ2-6; D is perhaps TRBD1 (6 bases). V was trimmed by 4 bases and J by 0 bases, leaving 7 bases between them. CDR1 and CDR2 (germline): MNHNS, SASEGT. This CDR3 region has 15 residues. The chain's CDR3 is CASSVQGSGANVLTF. The CDR3 DNA reads TGTGCCAGCAGTGTACAGGGCTCTGGGGCCAACGTCCTGACTTTC.

The gene calls are TRBV27 and TRBJ1-6; TRBD1 matches 8 bases. V was pared by 3 bases and J by 4 bases, with 11 bases of the junction left unmatched. CDR3 length equals 18 residues. From germline, CDR1 is MNHEY and CDR2 SMNVEV (reference sequence). CDR3 region: CASSLRGAGGRYNSPLHF. CDR3 bases: TGTGCCAGCAGTTTGCGTGGGGCAGGGGGCCGATATAATTCACCCCTCCACTTT.

This clonotype was observed a few times. The chain couples TRBV27 to TRBJ2-2, with D possibly matching TRBD2 (6 bases). V lost 6 bases to trimming and J lost 6 bases, with 14 bases between them. This CDR3 has 14 amino acids. CDR1 is MNHEY and CDR2 is SMNVEV in the germline V gene (reference sequence). In DNA, the CDR3 is TGTGCCAGCAGATCGGGGCGGGACGCCGGGGAGCTGTTTTTT. This sequence encodes CASRSGRDAGELFF.

This clonotype has a count of ten or more. The chain has TRBV29-1 and TRBJ2-7, with a weak D call TRBD2 (5 bases). This CDR3 region has 16 residues. CDR1 SQVTM and CDR2 ANQGSEA come from the germline V gene. V was pared by 3 bases and J by 4 bases, with 22 bases between. CDR3 bases: TGCAGCGTTGAGGCGGTTCGGACCAGTGGCGGGTACGAGCAGTACTTC. Protein product: CSVEAVRTSGGYEQYF.

For this clonotype: A much larger clone is a single base away; this may be a read error. This chain links TRBV7-6 with TRBJ1-6, with D maybe TRBD1 (5 bases). Trimming took off 5 bases at V and 1 base at J, with 15 bases between the two ends. In germline, CDR1 is SGHVS, CDR2 FNYEAQ. CDR3 length: 17 amino acids. CDR3 DNA sequence: TGTGCCAGCAGCGCAACAGGATATAGGTCCTATAATTCACCCCTCCACTTT. As protein: CASSATGYRSYNSPLHF.

A word on this clonotype: This could be a read error, since a much larger clone is one nucleotide away. The genes are TRBV7-9 and TRBJ2-2, with a possible D match to TRBD1 (5 bases). This CDR3 spans 15 amino acids. Germline V gene lookup returns CDR1 SEHNR and CDR2 FQNEAQ (reference sequence). V gave up 5 bases and J gave up 7 bases, with 17 bases separating them. CDR3 in amino acids: CASSIRAGSNGELFF. The CDR3 DNA reads TGTGCCAGCAGCATCAGGGCAGGTTCGAACGGGGAGCTGTTTTTT.

Ten or more counts support this clonotype. The chain combines TRBV2 with TRBJ1-5, with unresolved D. The CDR3 covers 13 residues. Germline V gene data show CDR1 as SNHLY and CDR2 as FYNNEI. V was clipped by 8 bases and J by 4 bases, with 12 bases between them. Here the CDR3 reads CASDTVSNQPQHF. The DNA of the CDR3 is TGTGCCAGCGACACAGTTAGTAATCAGCCCCAGCATTTT.

Of note for this clonotype: No conserved phenylalanine or tryptophan is present at the end of the CDR3, so a read error is the likely explanation. This chain links TRBV30 with TRBJ1-1; D call uncertain. In germline, CDR1 is GTSNPN, CDR2 SVGIG (reference sequence). The CDR3 extends over 12 amino acids. Trimming took 1 base from V and 6 from J, leaving 9 bases between them. The CDR3: CAWSAMGAEAFL. DNA of the CDR3: TGTGCCTGGAGTGCCATGGGCGCTGAAGCTTTCCTT.

Only a few counts were recorded for this clonotype. Possible read error: a much larger clone is one base away. The CDR3 reads CSGEGSGPTVTQYF. DNA for the CDR3: TGCAGCGGGGAAGGGTCCGGGCCCACAGTTACGCAGTATTTT. The chain carries TRBV29-1 and TRBJ2-3; no firm D call. The germline V gene has CDR1 SQVTM and CDR2 ANQGSEA. The CDR3 extends over 14 amino acids.

This chain uses TRBV7-9 with TRBJ2-7; D not certain. Trimming removed 3 bases at V and 0 bases at J, with 18 bases between. The CDR3 contains 17 residues. Germline V CDR1 and CDR2: SEHNR, FQNEAQ (reference sequence). The CDR3 DNA is TGTGCCAGCAGCTTTGCGCGCGGCACTCCTCTCTCCTACGAGCAGTACTTC. Encoded protein: CASSFARGTPLSYEQYF.

This clonotype was seen a handful of times. It may be a read error: a sequence one base away is much more abundant. The chain links TRBV6-1 to TRBJ2-7, with 7 bases identical to TRBD1. The CDR3 is 14 residues long. V was pared by 3 bases and J by 9 bases, with 11 bases of the junction left unmatched. Germline V gene lookup returns CDR1 MNHNS and CDR2 SASEGT. The DNA of the CDR3 is TGTGCCAGCAGTGACCCGACAGGGTTAGGCGGGCAGTACTTC. Its translation is CASSDPTGLGGQYF.

This clonotype was seen many times. The rearrangement links TRBV29-1 to TRBJ2-2; D unresolved. There are 13 residues in the CDR3. Germline CDR1 and CDR2: SQVTM and ANQGSEA. The germline V and J ends were trimmed by 4 bases and 0 bases, with 6 bases remaining between them. The CDR3 nucleotides read TGCAGCGTTGTTCAGGCGAACACCGGGGAGCTGTTTTTT. It translates to CSVVQANTGELFF.

This clonotype occurred a few times. The chain recombines TRBV29-1 with TRBJ2-7; D not certain. The CDR3 is 16 amino acids. Trimming stripped 4 bases from V and 9 bases from J, with 28 bases between. Germline V gives CDR1 SQVTM, CDR2 ANQGSEA. CDR3 residues: CSVVEGDLGPSRGQYF. DNA for the CDR3: TGCAGCGTTGTTGAAGGCGACCTAGGGCCTTCTAGAGGGCAGTACTTC.

V is TRBV19 and J is TRBJ1-1; unclear D gene. Germline V gene lookup returns CDR1 LNHDA and CDR2 SQIVND (reference sequence). This CDR3 is built from 15 residues. Trimming took 4 bases from V and 4 from J, leaving 16 bases between them. The CDR3 DNA reads as TGTGCCAGTAGTACCCGACACGGTGCGAGCACTGAAGCTTTCTTT. Amino acid sequence: CASSTRHGASTEAFF.

The rearrangement uses TRBV5-4 and TRBJ1-2; weak D call: TRBD1 (5 bases). This CDR3 comprises 13 residues. With 0 bases removed from V and 6 bases from J, the gap between germline ends came to 9 bases. Looked up from germline, CDR1 is SGHNT and CDR2 is YYREEE (reference sequence). CDR3 sequence: CASSLDGAHGYTF. The CDR3 DNA reads TGTGCCAGCAGCTTGGATGGGGCTCATGGCTACACCTTC. Complete variable domain (other parts from reference TRBV5-4 and TRBJ1-2): ETGVTQSPTHLIKTRGQQVTLRCSSQSGHNTVSWYQQALGQGPQFIFQYYREEENGRGNFPPRFSGLQFPNYSSELNVNALELDDSALYLCASSLDGAHGYTFGSGTRLTVV.

This clonotype appeared a single time. The chain couples TRBV19 to TRBJ2-1, with 9 bases identical to TRBD2. The trim removed 7 bases at V and 7 bases at J, leaving 5 bases unmatched. Per germline, CDR1 LNHDA and CDR2 SQIVND (reference sequence). The CDR3 extends over 13 amino acids. CDR3 DNA sequence: TGTGCCAGTATAGGGGGACTAGCAAATGAGCAGTTCTTC. Amino acids: CASIGGLANEQFF.

The chain carries TRBV19 and TRBJ1-5; 8 bases map to TRBD1. V shed 7 bases, J shed 6 bases, and the junction held 14 bases outside the gene matches. Germline-derived CDR1 and CDR2 are LNHDA and SQIVND (reference sequence). The CDR3 totals 16 residues. CDR3 bases: TGTGCCAGTATGCCCTGGCTTACAGGGGGAAGTCAGCCCCAGCATTTT. This codes for CASMPWLTGGSQPQHF.

In its sample, this clonotype was seen a few times. For the CDR3, the DNA is TGTGCCAGTGGCCCCCCCCCGTCGCAGTACCAAGAGACCCAGTACTTC. Amino acids: CASGPPPSQYQETQYF. V usage is TRBV19 and J usage is TRBJ2-5; D unresolved. The CDR3 is made up of 16 amino acids. In germline, CDR1 is LNHDA, CDR2 SQIVND (reference sequence). V lost 8 bases, J lost 0 bases, and 19 bases lay in between.

This clonotype was picked up a small number of times. The V call is TRBV20-1, the J call TRBJ2-7; D is unclear. The V end was cut by 6 bases, the J end by 2 bases, with 17 bases between. CDR1 and CDR2 from the germline V gene are DFQATT and SNEGSKA (reference sequence). This CDR3 contains 14 residues. CDR3 loop: CSAKFLTLAYEQYF. The DNA for the CDR3 is TGCAGTGCGAAGTTCCTTACCCTTGCCTACGAGCAGTACTTC.

The chain links TRBV29-1 to TRBJ2-2, with TRBD1 matching 7 bases. The trim removed 3 bases at V and 0 bases at J, leaving 4 bases unmatched. Germline CDR1 and CDR2: SQVTM and ANQGSEA. CDR3 size: 15 residues. The CDR3 DNA is TGCAGCGTTGATACAGGGGAGACGAACACCGGGGAGCTGTTTTTT. Its protein is CSVDTGETNTGELFF.

This clonotype was seen once. A clone one base away is much larger, so this may be a read error. J is TRBJ2-7 and V is TRBV7-9; maybe TRBD2 (6 bases). This CDR3 has 14 amino acids. Germline CDR1 is SEHNR and CDR2 is FQNEAQ (reference sequence). CDR3 DNA sequence: TGTGCCAGCAGCTTACCTGGTAGCGGCTACGGGCAGTACTTC. Its translation is CASSLPGSGYGQYF.

This clonotype showed up just a few times. V usage is TRBV29-1 and J usage is TRBJ2-1; 10 bases line up with TRBD1. Trimming took 6 bases from V and 5 from J; bases not matched to a gene: 7. CDR3 size: 14 residues. Germline assignment: CDR1 SQVTM and CDR2 ANQGSEA. The CDR3 DNA is TGCAGCGTCGCTGGGGACAGGGGAAACAATGAGCAGTTCTTC. Its translation is CSVAGDRGNNEQFF.

A word on this clonotype: The junction does not match germline at one end; this may be a read error. The J gene is TRBJ1-1, the V gene TRBV24-1; D gene ambiguous. CDR1 is KGHDR and CDR2 is SFDVKD in the germline V gene. The CDR3 runs 15 residues. CDR3 nucleotides: TGTGCTACCAGGCCGGACGACCGCTTGGGAACTGGAGCTTTCTTT. This encodes CATRPDDRLGTGAFF.

Of note for this clonotype: A much larger clone differs from this one at a single base, so this may be a read error. The chain's CDR3 is CASSAPGYGLTYEQYF. For the CDR3, the DNA is TGTGCCAGCAGCGCTCCGGGTTACGGGCTTACCTACGAGCAGTACTTC. The chain recombines TRBV7-9 with TRBJ2-7; D unresolved. In germline, CDR1 is SEHNR, CDR2 FQNEAQ (reference sequence). This CDR3 has 16 amino acids. V lost 5 bases and J 2 bases, leaving 19 bases between the germline ends.

J is TRBJ2-1 and V is TRBV19, with D possibly being TRBD1 (8 bases). The CDR3 spans 15 residues. The germline CDR1 and CDR2 sequences are LNHDA and SQIVND (reference sequence). V gave up 10 bases and J gave up 6 bases, with 22 bases separating them. CDR3 in amino acids: CATYTGGQASNEQFF. The CDR3 DNA is TGTGCCACCTACACGGGGGGACAGGCTTCCAATGAGCAGTTCTTC.